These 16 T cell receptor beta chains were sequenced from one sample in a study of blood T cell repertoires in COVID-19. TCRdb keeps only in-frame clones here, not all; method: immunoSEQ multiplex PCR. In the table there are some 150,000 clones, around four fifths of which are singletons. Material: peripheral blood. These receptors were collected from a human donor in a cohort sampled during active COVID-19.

The CDR3 DNA is TGCAGTGCTAGTCCCAGCGGGAGGGCCGGGGAGCTGTTTTTT. As protein: CSASPSGRAGELFF. The chain carries TRBV20-1 and TRBJ2-2; TRBD2 matches 10 bases. V shed 3 bases and J 6 bases; nucleotides not matched to a gene: 4. CDR1 and CDR2 from the germline V gene are DFQATT and SNEGSKA (reference sequence). CDR3 length: 14 amino acids.

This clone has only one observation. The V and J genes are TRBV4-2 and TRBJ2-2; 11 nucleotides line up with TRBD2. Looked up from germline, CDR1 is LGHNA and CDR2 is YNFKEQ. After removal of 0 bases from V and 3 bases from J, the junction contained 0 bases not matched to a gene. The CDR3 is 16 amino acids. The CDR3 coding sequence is TGTGCCAGCAGCCAAGATAGCGGGAGGGACACCGGGGAGCTGTTTTTT. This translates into CASSQDSGRDTGELFF.

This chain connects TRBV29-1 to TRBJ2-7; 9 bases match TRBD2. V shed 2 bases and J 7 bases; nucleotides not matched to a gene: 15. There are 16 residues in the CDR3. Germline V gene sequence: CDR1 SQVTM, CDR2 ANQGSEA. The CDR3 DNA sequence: TGCAGCGTTGAAAAAACATCGGGACTAGCTGAGGGGGAGCAGTACTTC. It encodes CSVEKTSGLAEGEQYF.

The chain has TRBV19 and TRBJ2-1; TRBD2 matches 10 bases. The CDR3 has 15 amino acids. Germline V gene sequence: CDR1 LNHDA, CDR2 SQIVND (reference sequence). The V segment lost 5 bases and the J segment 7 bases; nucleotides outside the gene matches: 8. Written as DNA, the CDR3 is TGTGCCAGTAGTCCCCTAGCGGGAGTTGGGAATGAGCAGTTCTTC. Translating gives CASSPLAGVGNEQFF.

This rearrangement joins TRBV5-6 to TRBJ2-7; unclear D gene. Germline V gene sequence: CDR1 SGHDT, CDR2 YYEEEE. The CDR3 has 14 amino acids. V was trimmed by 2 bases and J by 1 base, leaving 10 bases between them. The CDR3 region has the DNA TGTGCCAGCAGCTTCTCACGGTTATCCTACGAGCAGTACTTC. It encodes CASSFSRLSYEQYF.

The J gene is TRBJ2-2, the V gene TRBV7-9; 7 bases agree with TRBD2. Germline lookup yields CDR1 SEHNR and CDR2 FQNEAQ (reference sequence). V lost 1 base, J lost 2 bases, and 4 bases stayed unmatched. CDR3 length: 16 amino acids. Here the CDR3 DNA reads TGTGCCAGCAGCTTAGTACTAGCGATTAACACCGGGGAGCTGTTTTTT. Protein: CASSLVLAINTGELFF.

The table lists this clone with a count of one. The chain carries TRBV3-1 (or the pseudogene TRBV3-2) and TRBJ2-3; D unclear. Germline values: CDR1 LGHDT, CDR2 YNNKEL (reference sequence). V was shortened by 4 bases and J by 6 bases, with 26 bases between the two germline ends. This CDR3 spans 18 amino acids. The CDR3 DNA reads TGTGCCAGCAGCCCCCGTGAGTGGGCCAGCCATTCGGTGGATACGCAGTATTTT. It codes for CASSPREWASHSVDTQYF.

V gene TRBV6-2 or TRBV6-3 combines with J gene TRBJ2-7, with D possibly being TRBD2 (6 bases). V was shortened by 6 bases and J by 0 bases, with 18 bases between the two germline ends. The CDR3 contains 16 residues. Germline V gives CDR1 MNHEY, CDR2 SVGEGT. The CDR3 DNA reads TGTGCCAGCAGCCAACCGGGACTTTCCCGCTCCTACGAGCAGTACTTC. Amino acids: CASSQPGLSRSYEQYF.

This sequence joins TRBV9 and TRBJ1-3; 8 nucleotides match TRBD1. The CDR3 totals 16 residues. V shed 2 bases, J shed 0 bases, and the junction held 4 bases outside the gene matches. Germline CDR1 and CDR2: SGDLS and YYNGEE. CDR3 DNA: TGTGCCAGCAGCGTTGGGGGGACAGGCTCTGGAAACACCATATATTTT. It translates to CASSVGGTGSGNTIYF. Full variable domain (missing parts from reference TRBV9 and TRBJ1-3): DSGVTQTPKHLITATGQRVTLRCSPRSGDLSVYWYQQSLDQGLQFLIQYYNGEERAKGNILERFSAQQFPDLHSELNLSSLELGDSALYFCASSVGGTGSGNTIYFGEGSWLTVV.

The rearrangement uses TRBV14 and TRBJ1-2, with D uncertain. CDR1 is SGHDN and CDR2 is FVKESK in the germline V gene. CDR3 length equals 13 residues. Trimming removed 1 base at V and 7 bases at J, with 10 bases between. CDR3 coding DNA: TGTGCCAGCAGCCAAGGGCGGTTGGGTGGCTACACCTTC. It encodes CASSQGRLGGYTF.

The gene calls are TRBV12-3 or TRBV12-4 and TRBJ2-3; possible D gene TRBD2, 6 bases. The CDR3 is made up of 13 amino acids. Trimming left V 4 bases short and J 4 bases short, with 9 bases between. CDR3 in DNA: TGTGCCAGCAGTTCGCGGGGTCCAGATACGCAGTATTTT. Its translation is CASSSRGPDTQYF.

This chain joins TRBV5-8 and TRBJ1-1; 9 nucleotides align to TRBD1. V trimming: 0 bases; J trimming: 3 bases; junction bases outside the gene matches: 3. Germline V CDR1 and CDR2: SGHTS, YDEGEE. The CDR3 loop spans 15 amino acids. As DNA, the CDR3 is TGTGCCAGCAGCTTGGGAGGGGACAGGGACACTGAAGCTTTCTTT. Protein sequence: CASSLGGDRDTEAFF.

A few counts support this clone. CDR3 amino acids: CASSGHRGVGLNEQFF. Written as DNA, the CDR3 is TGTGCCAGTAGTGGACACCGAGGAGTGGGACTGAATGAGCAGTTCTTC. The chain carries TRBV19 and TRBJ2-1; the D gene is possibly TRBD2 (6 bases). Germline CDR1 and CDR2: LNHDA and SQIVND (reference sequence). The CDR3 consists of 16 residues. Trimming removed 5 bases from V and 7 bases from J, with 21 bases in between.

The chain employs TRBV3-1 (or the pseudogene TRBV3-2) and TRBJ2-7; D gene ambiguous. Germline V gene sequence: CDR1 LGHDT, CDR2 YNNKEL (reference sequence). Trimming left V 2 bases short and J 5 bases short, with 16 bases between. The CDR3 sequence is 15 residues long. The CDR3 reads CASSQFFLESHEQYF. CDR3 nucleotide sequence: TGTGCCAGCAGCCAATTCTTTCTCGAGTCCCACGAGCAGTACTTC.

The CDR3 reads CASSWGGPNQPQHF. CDR3 bases: TGTGCCAGCAGTTGGGGGGGACCCAATCAGCCCCAGCATTTT. The chain employs TRBV7-9 and TRBJ1-5; TRBD1 is a possible D gene (5 bases). CDR1 is SEHNR, CDR2 FQNEAQ, per germline (reference sequence). CDR3 length: 14 residues. Trimming removed 6 bases at V and 3 bases at J, with 12 bases between.

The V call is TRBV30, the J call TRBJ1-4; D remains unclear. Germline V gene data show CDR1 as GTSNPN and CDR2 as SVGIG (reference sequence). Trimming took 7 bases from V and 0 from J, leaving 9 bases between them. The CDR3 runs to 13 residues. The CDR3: CALIASTNEKLFF. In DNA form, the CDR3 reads TGTGCCTTAATAGCTTCAACTAATGAAAAACTGTTTTTT.